This TCR beta chain was identified in a study of blood T cell repertoires in COVID-19. Overall study: Samples came from the United States, Italy and Spain, spanning acute and convalescent COVID-19.

How the authors handled the data: Scientists estimated how many nucleated cells there were by amplifying reference gene primers. Sequenced by immunoSEQ multiplex PCR; TCRdb stores in-frame clones only, minus some. D and trimming were read from the DNA, whereas the V and J calls and clone size are those reported in that table. The data contain 130,000 to 150,000 clones, 87% of them singletons. This CDR3 contains 14 residues. Trimming shortened V by 2 bases and J by 3 bases, and 10 bases separated the two germline ends. Germline V lookup: CDR1 SGHTA, CDR2 FQGNSA. Sequencing was done on a sample of peripheral blood. The receptor was derived from a woman in her forties or fifties with active or convalescent COVID-19. The chain recombines TRBV7-2 with TRBJ1-1, with D possibly matching TRBD1 (6 bases). Written as DNA, the CDR3 is TGTGCCAGCAGCTTACGGTCAGGGGACACTGAAGCTTTCTTT. Its protein is CASSLRSGDTEAFF.